This TCR beta chain appears in the sequencing data of a study of T cells after yellow fever vaccination. Universal primer sites and UMIs were introduced during 5'RACE template-switching synthesis of TCR cDNA. MiXCR, applied by TCRdb to the 5' RACE reads, yields one record per CDR3 protein. The repertoire consists of 250,000 to 300,000 distinct CDR3 sequences, with around 10% occurring once and the leading ten covering approximately 3.3%. The CDR3 is 15 amino acids. V was clipped by 4 bases and J by 5 bases; unmatched bases: 6. Specimen: CD4+ T cells sorted from PBMCs, collected 5 days after the yellow fever booster vaccination. The chain couples TRBV12-3 or TRBV12-4 to TRBJ2-3; the match to TRBD1 covers 10 bases. This TCR was sampled from a man between 18 and 29 years old who received the YFV17D yellow fever vaccine. The CDR3 sequence: CASSSGQGRIDTQYF. CDR3 bases: TGTGCCAGCAGTTCGGGACAGGGGAGGATAGATACGCAGTATTTT.